One sample yielded the 14 T cell receptor beta chains listed below, sequenced in a study of T cell changes during pregnancy in multiple sclerosis. Here immunoSEQ multiplex PCR was the method, and the copy in TCRdb shows in-frame clones only, minus some. This table has about 100,000 clones, around nine tenths appearing once. The sequencing used peripheral blood, collected in the second trimester of pregnancy. These TCRs come from a female donor with multiple sclerosis, enrolled in a pregnancy study.

This clone was counted a single time. The junction departs from the called germline gene at one end, perhaps through a read error. V gene TRBV6-6 combines with J gene TRBJ1-3; 9 positions agree with TRBD1. Germline CDR1 reads MNHNY; CDR2 reads SVGAGI (reference sequence). This CDR3 is 13 amino acids long. The CDR3, as DNA: TGTGCCAGCAGCCCTGACAGGGGGGGGACGATAGGTTTT. Protein sequence: CASSPDRGGTIGF.

The chain employs TRBV27 and TRBJ1-2; a weak D match, TRBD1 (6 bases). Germline CDR1 is MNHEY and CDR2 is SMNVEV (reference sequence). CDR3 length: 15 amino acids. Between the trimmed V and J ends, which lost 0 bases and 8 bases, there was a span of 16 bases. The CDR3 nucleotides are TGTGCCAGCAGTTTATCAGGTCGGGGGGCAAAGGGCTACACCTTC. Its translation is CASSLSGRGAKGYTF.

This chain joins TRBV11-2 and TRBJ2-7; D is unclear. The V end lost 4 bases, the J end lost 4 bases, and 23 bases lay between the germline ends. From germline, CDR1 is SGHAT and CDR2 FQNNGV. The CDR3 extends over 17 amino acids. The CDR3, as DNA: TGTGCCAGCAGCTCTTTCACCTATCGCGTGGGCAAGTACGAGCAGTACTTC. Encoded protein: CASSSFTYRVGKYEQYF.

This chain links TRBV5-1 with TRBJ2-3; 8 bases map to TRBD2. Germline V lookup: CDR1 SGHRS, CDR2 YFSETQ. Unmatched junction bases numbered 6, after V lost 1 base and J lost 2 bases. The CDR3 has 16 amino acids. The CDR3: CASSLRRGGNTDTQYF. For the CDR3, the DNA is TGCGCCAGCAGCTTGCGTCGGGGGGGAAACACAGATACGCAGTATTTT.

The chain recombines TRBV19 with TRBJ2-1; 16 bases fit TRBD2. Unmatched junction bases numbered 6, after V lost 5 bases and J lost 8 bases. The CDR3 is 16 residues long. CDR1 and CDR2 from the germline V gene are LNHDA and SQIVND (reference sequence). The CDR3 bases are TGTGCCAGTAGTGGGGGACTAGCGGGGGGGTTAGATGAGCAGTTCTTC. It is translated as CASSGGLAGGLDEQFF.

The V gene is TRBV7-6, the J gene TRBJ2-2; TRBD2 might be the D (6 bases). This CDR3 is built from 15 residues. Trimming removed 3 bases at V and 7 bases at J, with 15 bases between. Germline CDR1 is SGHVS and CDR2 is FNYEAQ. The DNA for the CDR3 is TGTGCCAGCAGCTTTACTCCGGGGGATGACGGGGAGCTGTTTTTT. It translates to CASSFTPGDDGELFF.

The chain uses TRBV7-3 and TRBJ2-2, with 8 nucleotides matching TRBD2. The CDR3 length is 15 residues. Germline CDR1 and CDR2: SGHTA and FQGTGA. Unmatched junction bases numbered 11, after V lost 8 bases and J lost 6 bases. The CDR3 protein is CASLKGELAAGELFF. Written as DNA, the CDR3 is TGTGCCAGCCTAAAGGGGGAACTAGCGGCCGGGGAGCTGTTTTTT.

This sequence joins TRBV2 and TRBJ1-1; 9 bases map to TRBD1. CDR3 size: 14 residues. In germline, CDR1 is SNHLY, CDR2 FYNNEI. Trimming cost V 2 bases and J 8 bases; bases outside gene matches: 6. The DNA of the CDR3 is TGTGCCAGCAGTGAAATAGCTGACAGGGGGGAAGCTTTCTTT. Amino acid sequence: CASSEIADRGEAFF.

The V call is TRBV11-2, the J call TRBJ1-4; 10 bases fit TRBD1. The CDR3 runs 15 residues. The V gene end was trimmed by 5 bases and the J gene end by 5 bases; junction bases not matched to a gene: 5. Germline CDR1 SGHAT, CDR2 FQNNGV. CDR3 nucleotides: TGTGCCAGCAGCGCTGGGACAGGGGCGAATGAAAAACTGTTTTTT. As protein: CASSAGTGANEKLFF.

This clone was detected once. V gene TRBV2 combines with J gene TRBJ2-7; the match to TRBD2 covers 7 bases. Germline V gives CDR1 SNHLY, CDR2 FYNNEI. Trimming removed 3 bases from V and 4 bases from J; junction bases left unmatched: 9. The CDR3 runs 15 residues. The chain's CDR3 is CASSEGRTRRYEQYF. CDR3 in DNA: TGTGCCAGCAGTGAGGGGAGGACTAGAAGGTACGAGCAGTACTTC.

The V call is TRBV7-6, the J call TRBJ1-1; 8 bases line up with TRBD1. CDR3 length: 18 residues. CDR1 is SGHVS and CDR2 is FNYEAQ in the germline V gene. Trimming cost V 0 bases and J 2 bases; bases outside gene matches: 11. The CDR3: CASSLALGPGGLNTEAFF. The CDR3 DNA reads TGTGCCAGCAGCTTAGCGCTAGGGCCAGGGGGCCTTAACACTGAAGCTTTCTTT.

About this clone itself: An end of the junction differs from the germline gene, which may be a read error. V gene TRBV2 combines with J gene TRBJ2-5, with D perhaps matching TRBD2 (5 bases). CDR3 length equals 14 residues. Germline CDR1 reads SNHLY; CDR2 reads FYNNEI. CDR3 amino acids: CASSEWRPQATQYF. CDR3 in DNA: TGTGCCAGCAGCGAGTGGAGGCCCCAAGCGACCCAGTACTTC.

This clone has a single count. The rearrangement joins TRBV5-1 to TRBJ2-7, with TRBD1 matching 9 bases. The CDR3 is made up of 14 amino acids. CDR1 and CDR2 (germline): SGHRS, YFSETQ. V was pared by 4 bases and J by 3 bases, with 5 bases of the junction left unmatched. CDR3 nucleotides: TGCGCCAGCAGCGACGGGACAGGGTACTACGAGCAGTACTTC. It yields the protein CASSDGTGYYEQYF.

This chain connects TRBV27 to TRBJ2-1, with TRBD2 identical over 10 bases. This CDR3 is 15 amino acids long. Germline lookup yields CDR1 MNHEY and CDR2 SMNVEV (reference sequence). With V trimmed by 2 bases and J by 6 bases, 4 bases remained unmatched. The CDR3 sequence: CASSLTAGGINEQFF. The CDR3 DNA is TGTGCCAGCAGTTTAACAGCGGGAGGGATCAATGAGCAGTTCTTC.